This T cell receptor (beta chain) is drawn from a study of cytomegalovirus exposure and HLA in healthy donors. This PCR relied on a set of 60 Vbeta primers and 13 Jbeta primers. Profiled with immunoSEQ multiplex PCR; TCRdb holds only in-frame clones, not every one. The data contain around 100,000 clones, 70% of them singletons. The germline V gene has CDR1 LNHDA and CDR2 SQIVND (reference sequence). V was clipped by 1 base and J by 6 bases; unmatched bases: 7. The CDR3 spans 17 residues. Sequencing was carried out using PBMCs. The chain links TRBV19 to TRBJ1-4, with 11 bases matching TRBD1. The source of this sequence is a man aged 35 to 55 in good health and CMV-seropositive. The CDR3 bases are TGTGCCAGTAGTATAGTGTTCCGGGACAGGGGGGATGAAAAACTGTTTTTT. It translates to CASSIVFRDRGDEKLFF.